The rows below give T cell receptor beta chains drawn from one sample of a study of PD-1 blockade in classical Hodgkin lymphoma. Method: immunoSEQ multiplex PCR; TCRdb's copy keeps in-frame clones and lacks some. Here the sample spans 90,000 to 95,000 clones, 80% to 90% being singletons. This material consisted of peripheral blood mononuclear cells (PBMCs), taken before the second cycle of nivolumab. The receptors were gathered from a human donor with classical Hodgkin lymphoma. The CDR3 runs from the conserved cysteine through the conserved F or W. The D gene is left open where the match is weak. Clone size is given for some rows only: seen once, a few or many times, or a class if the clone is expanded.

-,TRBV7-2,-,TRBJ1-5,TGTGCCAGCAGCTTAGCGTGGAATCAGCCCCAGCATTTT,CASSLAWNQPQHF
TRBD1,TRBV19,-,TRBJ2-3,TGTGCCAGTAGTATAGGGCCCGACAGGGGGTTTCAAGATACGCAGTATTTT,CASSIGPDRGFQDTQYF
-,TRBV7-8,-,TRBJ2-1,TGTGCCAGCAGCGGAGGACTAACAGACAATGAGCAGTTCTTC,CASSGGLTDNEQFF
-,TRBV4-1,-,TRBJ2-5,TGCGCCAGCAGTCGGGACTGGAAAGAGACCCAGTACTTC,CASSRDWKETQYF
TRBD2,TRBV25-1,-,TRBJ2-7,TGTGCCAGCCAAATCGGGGGGGCCTACGAGCAGTACTTC,CASQIGGAYEQYF
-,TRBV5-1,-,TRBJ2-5,TGCGCCAGCAGAGAACCTCCCTACCAAGAGACCCAGTACTTC,CASREPPYQETQYF
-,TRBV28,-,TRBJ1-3,TGTGCCAGCAGTTTATGGGATGATGGAAACACCATATATTTT,CASSLWDDGNTIYF
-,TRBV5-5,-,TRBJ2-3,TGTGCCAGCAGCCCGGAGATAGCGGATAGCACAGATACGCAGTATTTT,CASSPEIADSTDTQYF
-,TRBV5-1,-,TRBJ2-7,TGCGCCAGCAGTAAGTTGGACAGCCGGATCTACGAGCAGTACTTC,CASSKLDSRIYEQYF
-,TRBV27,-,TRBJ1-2,TGTGCCAGCAGTTCCCGACAGAACAACTATGGCTACACCTTC,CASSSRQNNYGYTF
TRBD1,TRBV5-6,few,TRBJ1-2,TGTGCCAGCAGTCACTACGGACAGGGGTCCTTCAACACCTTC,CASSHYGQGSFNTF
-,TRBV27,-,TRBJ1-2,TGTGCCAGCAGTTCCCAGAGGGGTTATGGCTACACCTTC,CASSSQRGYGYTF
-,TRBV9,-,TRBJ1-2,TGTGCCAGCAGCGTAGAACCCCCCCAGGGAGCCGCGTGTGTACTACTCTACACCTTC,CASSVEPPQGAACVLLYTF
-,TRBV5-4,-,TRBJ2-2,TGTGCCAGTAGCGAGTTCGCGAACACCGGGGAGCTGTTTTTT,CASSEFANTGELFF
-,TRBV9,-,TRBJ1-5,TGTGCCAGCAGCGTAGCGGGAGGGGTTAATCAGCCCCAGCATTTT,CASSVAGGVNQPQHF
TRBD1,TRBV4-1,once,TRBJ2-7,TGCGCCAGCAGCCAAGATCAGAGACAGGGTTACAACGAGCAGTACTTC,CASSQDQRQGYNEQYF